Each of the 19 T cell receptor beta chains below was sequenced from the same sample in a study of T cell responses to AZD1222 COVID-19 vaccine. The data were produced by immunoSEQ multiplex PCR, yet TCRdb's version contains in-frame clones alone and is incomplete. The data show 160,000 or so clones, approximately 90% seen once. The starting material was peripheral blood, obtained 28 days after the second AZD1222 dose. Receptor source: an adult who received the AZD1222 COVID-19 vaccine.

The CDR3 loop reads CASSEGVYGYTF. In nucleotides, the CDR3 is TGTGCCAGCAGTGAAGGGGTCTATGGCTACACCTTC. The chain carries TRBV12-3 or TRBV12-4 and TRBJ1-2; tentatively, D is TRBD1 (5 bases). The V end lost 5 bases, the J end lost 4 bases, and 8 bases lay between the germline ends. This CDR3 region has 12 residues.

The genes are TRBV19 and TRBJ2-6; D is uncertain. Germline V CDR1 and CDR2: LNHDA, SQIVND (reference sequence). V lost 5 bases and J 2 bases, leaving 10 bases between the germline ends. There are 15 residues in the CDR3. The CDR3 DNA follows: TGTGCCAGTAGTCCTGAGGTAACTGGGGCCAACGTCCTGACTTTC. Its translation is CASSPEVTGANVLTF. The variable domain in full, completed from reference TRBV19 and TRBJ2-6, reads DGGITQSPKYLFRKEGQNVTLSCEQNLNHDAMYWYRQDPGQGLRLIYYSQIVNDFQKGDIAEGYSVSREKKESFPLTVTSAQKNPTAFYLCASSPEVTGANVLTFGAGSRLTVL.

This clone was seen more than once but under ten times. This same CDR3 is encoded by further DNA sequences in the sample. The chain joins TRBV6-5 to TRBJ1-1; D unresolved. Germline V gives CDR1 MNHEY, CDR2 SVGAGI. V was trimmed by 2 bases and J by 1 base, leaving 5 bases between them. The CDR3 extends over 13 amino acids. The CDR3 region is CASSYGQNTEAFF. Written as DNA, the CDR3 is TGTGCCAGCAGTTACGGGCAGAACACTGAAGCTTTCTTT.

The chain joins TRBV5-1 to TRBJ1-5; 11 bases map to TRBD1. This CDR3 is built from 15 residues. V shed 2 bases, J shed 7 bases, and the junction held 5 bases outside the gene matches. Looked up from germline, CDR1 is SGHRS and CDR2 is YFSETQ. CDR3: CASSFGQGAGQPQHF. DNA of the CDR3: TGCGCCAGCAGCTTTGGACAGGGGGCAGGCCAGCCCCAGCATTTT.

The rearrangement joins TRBV6-5 to TRBJ1-2, with D unclear. The CDR3 loop spans 13 amino acids. Germline CDR1 MNHEY, CDR2 SVGAGI. Trimming took 6 bases from V and 4 from J, leaving 12 bases between them. This CDR3 is CASSTYHPYGYTF. DNA for the CDR3: TGTGCCAGCAGCACCTACCATCCCTATGGCTACACCTTC.

The J gene is TRBJ2-2, the V gene TRBV6-4; TRBD1 aligns across 7 bases. This CDR3 region has 13 residues. Germline V gives CDR1 MRHNA, CDR2 SNTAGT. V was pared by 8 bases and J by 3 bases, with 3 bases of the junction left unmatched. The CDR3 coding sequence is TGTGCCAGCGGGGACAGTGACACCGGGGAGCTGTTTTTT. It yields the protein CASGDSDTGELFF.

The V gene is TRBV19, the J gene TRBJ1-3; D is uncertain. Between the trimmed V and J ends, which lost 2 bases and 0 bases, there was a span of 11 bases. Germline-derived CDR1 and CDR2 are LNHDA and SQIVND (reference sequence). The CDR3 consists of 16 residues. Written as DNA, the CDR3 is TGTGCCAGTAGTATACGGTCTAGCATCTCTGGAAACACCATATATTTT. This gives the protein CASSIRSSISGNTIYF.

CDR3 DNA sequence: TGTGCCAGCAGCTCCGGGACTACCTTCGGGGAGCTGTTTTTT. It is translated as CASSSGTTFGELFF. The J gene is TRBJ2-2, the V gene TRBV27; 7 bases agree with TRBD2. This CDR3 has 14 amino acids. CDR1 is MNHEY, CDR2 SMNVEV, per germline (reference sequence). With 6 bases clipped from V and 7 bases from J, the junction kept 8 bases outside the gene matches.

The genes are TRBV4-1 and TRBJ2-7; 9 bases match TRBD2. Germline V gives CDR1 MGHRA, CDR2 YSYEKL. After removal of 3 bases from V and 2 bases from J, the junction contained 5 bases not matched to a gene. The CDR3 is 15 residues long. The CDR3 reads CASSQGLAPAYEQYF. The CDR3, as DNA: TGCGCCAGCAGCCAGGGACTAGCACCCGCCTACGAGCAGTACTTC.

Points on this clone: The identical CDR3 is also encoded by other nucleotide sequences in the sample. The chain links TRBV6-5 to TRBJ1-1, with unresolved D. V was cut by 0 bases and J by 4 bases, with 6 bases left in between. This CDR3 spans 13 amino acids. The germline gives CDR1 MNHEY, CDR2 SVGAGI. CDR3 nucleotides: TGTGCCAGCAGTTACTCTGGGAGCACTGAAGCTTTCTTT. Translated, it gives CASSYSGSTEAFF.

The V gene is TRBV2, the J gene TRBJ2-1; the D gene could be TRBD1 or TRBD2 (6 bases each). V gave up 2 bases and J gave up 2 bases, with 16 bases separating them. The CDR3 has 17 amino acids. Per germline, CDR1 SNHLY and CDR2 FYNNEI. In nucleotides, the CDR3 is TGTGCCAGCAGTGAACCGGGGGCACACGGGCCCTACAATGAGCAGTTCTTC. This codes for CASSEPGAHGPYNEQFF.

DNA for the CDR3: TGTGCCAGCAGTGAAAGGGGGGCCTCCTACGAGCAGTACTTC. Encoded protein: CASSERGASYEQYF. The chain is built from TRBV6-1 and TRBJ2-7; D possibly uses TRBD1 or TRBD2 (6 bases each). CDR1 and CDR2 from the germline V gene are MNHNS and SASEGT. CDR3 length: 14 residues. V lost 2 bases and J 0 bases, leaving 8 bases between the germline ends.

V usage is TRBV18 and J usage is TRBJ2-1, with D perhaps matching TRBD2 (7 bases). This CDR3 comprises 14 residues. Trimming removed 0 bases from V and 5 bases from J, with 8 bases in between. Germline-derived CDR1 and CDR2 are KGHSH and LQKENI. The CDR3 loop is CASSPPGGHNEQFF. The CDR3 region has the DNA TGTGCCAGCTCACCACCCGGGGGGCACAATGAGCAGTTCTTC.

The CDR3 DNA sequence: TGTGCCAGCAGCGTCGGCAGATCGGGCTATGGCTACACCTTC. Its protein is CASSVGRSGYGYTF. V gene TRBV5-6 combines with J gene TRBJ1-2, with D uncertain. The germline gives CDR1 SGHDT, CDR2 YYEEEE. Trimming took off 4 bases at V and 4 bases at J, with 14 bases between the two ends. This CDR3 is 14 amino acids long.

Many counts were recorded for this clone. The chain uses TRBV7-6 and TRBJ1-6; 7 bases align to TRBD1. The junction had 12 bases not matched to a gene; V was cut back by 5 bases and J by 8 bases. Germline lookup yields CDR1 SGHVS and CDR2 FNYEAQ. This CDR3 region has 16 residues. CDR3 protein: CASSPRGSGSDSPLHF. The CDR3 DNA reads TGTGCCAGCAGCCCCAGGGGGTCGGGTAGTGATTCACCCCTCCACTTT.

This clone has a single count. This chain's CDR3 is CASSLAGNYGYTF. DNA for the CDR3: TGTGCCAGCAGCTTGGCTGGAAACTATGGCTACACCTTC. J is TRBJ1-2 and V is TRBV11-2; D is undetermined. The V end was cut by 3 bases, the J end by 2 bases, with 7 bases between. Germline V gene data show CDR1 as SGHAT and CDR2 as FQNNGV. This CDR3 is built from 13 residues.

The chain has TRBV6-5 and TRBJ1-1; 8 bases fit TRBD1. The CDR3 extends over 14 amino acids. Trimming removed 0 bases from V and 7 bases from J; junction bases left unmatched: 4. Germline-derived CDR1 and CDR2 are MNHEY and SVGAGI. The CDR3 nucleotides are TGTGCCAGCAGTTACTCCAACAGGGGGTTTGAAGCTTTCTTT. Translated: CASSYSNRGFEAFF.

The chain is built from TRBV5-5 and TRBJ1-5; D is perhaps TRBD1 (5 bases). Germline V gives CDR1 SGHKS, CDR2 YYEKEE (reference sequence). Trimming cost V 5 bases and J 3 bases, with 12 bases left between them. The CDR3 contains 14 residues. CDR3 loop: CASSRAGTNQPQHF. The CDR3 DNA reads as TGTGCCAGCAGTCGAGCAGGGACCAATCAGCCCCAGCATTTT.

Concerning this clone: Different DNA sequences within this sample yield the same CDR3. The chain is built from TRBV5-1 and TRBJ1-1; D gene uncertain. The CDR3 consists of 13 residues. V was clipped by 4 bases and J by 1 base, with 8 bases between them. The germline gives CDR1 SGHRS, CDR2 YFSETQ. The CDR3 DNA reads TGCGCCAGCAGCCTGGGAGAGAACACTGAAGCTTTCTTT. It is translated as CASSLGENTEAFF.